This T cell receptor beta chain was obtained from a study of shared clonotypes between healthy human individuals. Study-level points and caveats: Despite large depth, rarefaction showed incomplete sorted-subset sequencing. Generation probability values for non-shared clonotypes were lower than those for clonotypes shared by all four donors.

Researchers partitioned CD4+ cells into CD45RA+ naive and CD45RA-negative memory subsets. The V gene end was trimmed by 5 bases and the J gene end by 7 bases; junction bases not matched to a gene: 14. There are 16 residues in the CDR3. CDR1 is SGHTA and CDR2 is FQGNSA in the germline V gene. This clone was seen only a few times. Its antigen is not identified. Using approximately 200 ng DNA, approximately 30,000 T cell genomes, the sorted-subset replicate PCRs were run. The protocol was immunoSEQ multiplex PCR, while the TCRdb copy is restricted to in-frame clones and leaves out a portion. The table includes about 1 million clones, roughly 80% detected once.

The specimen was memory CD4+ T cells sorted from blood. Documented subset: CD45RA-negative fraction. The chain combines TRBV7-2 with TRBJ2-1, with 7 bases matching TRBD2. The sequence was obtained from a man between 18 and 35 years old in good health. The CDR3 sequence is CASSPRAGGRSNEQFF. The CDR3 bases are TGTGCCAGCAGCCCCCGGGCTGGCGGGAGAAGTAATGAGCAGTTCTTC.